Listed here are 6 T cell receptor beta chains from one sample, sequenced in a study of T-cell reconstitution after alpha-beta-depleted transplantation in children. For TCRbeta, the library was prepared with unique molecular identifiers. TCRdb recomputed calls from the PCR reads with MiXCR, one row per CDR3 protein. The table has some 640,000 distinct CDR3 sequences, around 16% seen once; the top ten hold approximately 1%. This specimen was PBMCs from the stem cell graft donor, taken from the stem cell graft. The receptors come from a human donor who donated a stem cell graft to a child with acute myeloid leukemia.

There are a few counts of this clonotype. The chain combines TRBV5-6 with TRBJ2-6; 12 bases are shared with TRBD1. Germline V gene sequence: CDR1 SGHDT, CDR2 YYEEEE. This CDR3 region has 21 residues. V trimming: 2 bases; J trimming: 0 bases; junction bases outside the gene matches: 12. The CDR3 loop reads CASSFYPGQGAYSSGANVLTF. The DNA for the CDR3 is TGTGCCAGCAGCTTTTATCCGGGACAGGGGGCCTACAGCTCTGGGGCCAACGTCCTGACTTTC.

This chain uses TRBV7-2 with TRBJ1-2; possible D gene TRBD1, 6 bases. V was clipped by 5 bases and J by 4 bases, with 20 bases between them. CDR1 is SGHTA and CDR2 is FQGNSA in the germline V gene. This CDR3 has 16 amino acids. This CDR3 is CASSPQSGARVYGYTF. CDR3 sequence (DNA): TGTGCCAGCAGCCCCCAATCGGGGGCCCGGGTCTATGGCTACACCTTC.

This clonotype was observed at least ten times. The gene calls are TRBV7-3 and TRBJ2-3, with 13 bases lining up with TRBD2. The germline V gene has CDR1 SGHTA and CDR2 FQGTGA. The CDR3 length is 19 residues. J was trimmed by 1 base and V by 6 bases; bases with no gene match: 13. The CDR3 is CASSRKGTSGERGTDTQYF. In DNA, the CDR3 is TGTGCCAGCAGTCGAAAGGGGACTAGCGGGGAACGAGGCACAGATACGCAGTATTTT.

This clonotype came up many times. The CDR3 sequence is CASSSSWVCYEQYF. Here the CDR3 DNA reads TGTGCCAGCAGCTCCTCCTGGGTCTGCTACGAGCAGTACTTC. This chain joins TRBV21-1 and TRBJ2-7; TRBD2, the table's D call, was not compared with the DNA. TRBV21-1 is termed a pseudogene. This CDR3 has 14 amino acids.

The chain employs TRBV11-2 and TRBJ2-1, with D unresolved. V was clipped by 3 bases and J by 4 bases, with 10 bases between them. This CDR3 comprises 14 residues. Germline lookup yields CDR1 SGHAT and CDR2 FQNNGV. CDR3 sequence (DNA): TGTGCCAGCAGCTTTGATGCGAGTTACAATGAGCAGTTCTTC. Protein product: CASSFDASYNEQFF.

This clonotype appeared many times. The chain combines TRBV29-1 with TRBJ1-2; D is possibly TRBD1 (6 bases). This CDR3 has 13 amino acids. Germline V lookup: CDR1 SQVTM, CDR2 ANQGSEA. Trimming cost V 4 bases and J 8 bases, with 17 bases left between them. The CDR3 is CSVGGGAQPGYTF. CDR3 DNA: TGCAGCGTTGGGGGGGGCGCGCAGCCCGGCTACACCTTC. Based on the CDR3 plus reference TRBV29-1 and TRBJ1-2, the full variable domain is SAVISQKPSRDICQRGTSLTIQCQVDSQVTMMFWYRQQPGQSLTLIATANQGSEATYESGFVIDKFPISRPNLTFSTLTVSNMSPEDSSIYLCSVGGGAQPGYTFGSGTRLTVV.